The present TCR beta chain was sequenced within a study of blood T cell repertoires in COVID-19. Overall study context: Spain, Italy and the United States supplied samples that represented acute and convalescent COVID-19. T cells, B-cell-depleted T cells, or PBMCs supplied cDNA or gDNA.

In the original analysis: The authors estimated nucleated cell counts from reference gene primer amplification. Clones were read by immunoSEQ multiplex PCR, and TCRdb kept only the in-frame ones, dropping some. Clonal size and the V and J genes are those of that table, whereas D and trimming came from the DNA. This sample has about 130,000 clones; about four fifths occur once, and the top ten carry roughly 20%. V shed 2 bases, J shed 4 bases, and the junction held 0 bases outside the gene matches. CDR1 MNHEY and CDR2 SVGEGT come from the germline V gene. The CDR3 is made up of 14 amino acids. The chain uses TRBV6-2 or TRBV6-3 and TRBJ2-3, with 10 bases aligning to TRBD1. This receptor was obtained from a man older than 75 with acute or convalescent COVID-19. The sequenced material came from peripheral blood. The CDR3 DNA reads as TGTGCCAGCAGTTACGGGACAGGGGCAGATACGCAGTATTTT. Translation gives CASSYGTGADTQYF.